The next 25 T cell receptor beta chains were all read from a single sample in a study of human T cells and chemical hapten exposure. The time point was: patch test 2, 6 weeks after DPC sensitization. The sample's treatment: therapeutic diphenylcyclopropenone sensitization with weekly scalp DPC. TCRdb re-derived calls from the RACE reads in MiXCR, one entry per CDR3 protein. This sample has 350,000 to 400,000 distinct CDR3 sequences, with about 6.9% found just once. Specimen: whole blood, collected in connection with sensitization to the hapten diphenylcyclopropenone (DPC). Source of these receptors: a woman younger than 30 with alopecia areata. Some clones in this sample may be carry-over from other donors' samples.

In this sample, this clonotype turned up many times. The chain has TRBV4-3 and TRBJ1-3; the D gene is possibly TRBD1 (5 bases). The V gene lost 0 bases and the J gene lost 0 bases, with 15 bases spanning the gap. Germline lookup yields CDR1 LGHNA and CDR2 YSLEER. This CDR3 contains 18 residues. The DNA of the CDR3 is TGCGCCAGCAGCCAAGAAGTGGGGACGGGGAGCTCTGGAAACACCATATATTTT. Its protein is CASSQEVGTGSSGNTIYF.

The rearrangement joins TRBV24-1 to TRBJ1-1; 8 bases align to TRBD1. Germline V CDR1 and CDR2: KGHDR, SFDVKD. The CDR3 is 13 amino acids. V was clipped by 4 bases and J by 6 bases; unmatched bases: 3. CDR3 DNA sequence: TGTGCCACCAGTGAGGGACAGGAAGCTGAAGCTTTCTTT. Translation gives CATSEGQEAEAFF.

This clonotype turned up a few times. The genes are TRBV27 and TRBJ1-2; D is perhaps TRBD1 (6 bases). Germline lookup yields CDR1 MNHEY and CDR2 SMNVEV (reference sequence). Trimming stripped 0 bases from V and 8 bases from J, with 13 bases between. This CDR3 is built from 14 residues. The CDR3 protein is CASSLSRGQVGYTF. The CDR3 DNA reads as TGTGCCAGCAGTTTATCCCGGGGGCAGGTCGGCTACACCTTC.

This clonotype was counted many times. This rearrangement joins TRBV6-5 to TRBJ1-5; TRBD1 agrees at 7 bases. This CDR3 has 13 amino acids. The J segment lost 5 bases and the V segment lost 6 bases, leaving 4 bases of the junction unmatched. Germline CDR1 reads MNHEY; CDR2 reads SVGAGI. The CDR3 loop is CASSRQGYQPQHF. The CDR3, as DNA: TGTGCCAGCAGCCGACAGGGTTATCAGCCCCAGCATTTT.

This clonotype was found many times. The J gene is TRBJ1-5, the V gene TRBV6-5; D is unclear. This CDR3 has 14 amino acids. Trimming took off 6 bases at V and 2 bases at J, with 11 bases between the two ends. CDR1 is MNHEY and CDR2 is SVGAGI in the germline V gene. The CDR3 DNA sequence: TGTGCCAGCAGCCAATATAGCGGCAATCAGCCCCAGCATTTT. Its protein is CASSQYSGNQPQHF.

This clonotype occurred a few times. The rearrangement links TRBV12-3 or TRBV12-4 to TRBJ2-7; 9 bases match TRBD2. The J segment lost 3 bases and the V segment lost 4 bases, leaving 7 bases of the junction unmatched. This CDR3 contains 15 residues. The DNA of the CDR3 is TGTGCCAGCAGTTCCGGCCAGCGGGGGGACTACGAGCAGTACTTC. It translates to CASSSGQRGDYEQYF.

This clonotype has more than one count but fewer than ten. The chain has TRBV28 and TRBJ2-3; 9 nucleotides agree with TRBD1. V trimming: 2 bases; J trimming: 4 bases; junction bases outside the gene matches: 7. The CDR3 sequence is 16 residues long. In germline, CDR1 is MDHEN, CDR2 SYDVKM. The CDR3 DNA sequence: TGTGCCAGCAGTTTAGTCCCGGGACAGGGCGCAGATACGCAGTATTTT. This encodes CASSLVPGQGADTQYF.

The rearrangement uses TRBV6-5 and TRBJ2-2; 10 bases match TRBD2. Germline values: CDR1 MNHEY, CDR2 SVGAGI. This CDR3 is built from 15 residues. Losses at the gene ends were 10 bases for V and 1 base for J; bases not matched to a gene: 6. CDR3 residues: CATTGLAVNTGELFF. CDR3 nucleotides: TGTGCCACCACAGGACTAGCGGTGAACACCGGGGAGCTGTTTTTT.

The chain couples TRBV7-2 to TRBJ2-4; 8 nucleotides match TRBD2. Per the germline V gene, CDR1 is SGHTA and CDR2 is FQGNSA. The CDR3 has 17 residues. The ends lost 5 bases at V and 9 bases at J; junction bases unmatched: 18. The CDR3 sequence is CASSPTSAGGPLGIQYF. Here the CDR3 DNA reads TGTGCCAGCAGCCCTACCTCCGCGGGGGGTCCCCTAGGCATTCAGTACTTC.

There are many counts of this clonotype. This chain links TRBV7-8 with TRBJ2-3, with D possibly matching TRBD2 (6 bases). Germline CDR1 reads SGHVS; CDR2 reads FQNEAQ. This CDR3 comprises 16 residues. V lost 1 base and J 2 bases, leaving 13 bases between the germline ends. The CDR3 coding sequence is TGTGCCAGCAGCTTAGGCGGGGTGGTCGCCACAGATACGCAGTATTTT. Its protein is CASSLGGVVATDTQYF. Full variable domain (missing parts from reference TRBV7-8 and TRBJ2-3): GAGVSQSPRYKVAKRGQDVALRCDPISGHVSLFWYQQALGQGPEFLTYFQNEAQLDKSGLPSDRFFAERPEGSVSTLKIQRTQQEDSAVYLCASSLGGVVATDTQYFGPGTRLTVL.

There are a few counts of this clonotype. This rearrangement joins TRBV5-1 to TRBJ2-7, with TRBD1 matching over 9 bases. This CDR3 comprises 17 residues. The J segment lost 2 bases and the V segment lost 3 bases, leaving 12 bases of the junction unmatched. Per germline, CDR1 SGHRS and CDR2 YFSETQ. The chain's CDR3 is CASSSGQGRIPPYEQYF. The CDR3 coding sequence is TGCGCCAGCAGCTCGGGACAGGGTAGAATTCCTCCCTACGAGCAGTACTTC.

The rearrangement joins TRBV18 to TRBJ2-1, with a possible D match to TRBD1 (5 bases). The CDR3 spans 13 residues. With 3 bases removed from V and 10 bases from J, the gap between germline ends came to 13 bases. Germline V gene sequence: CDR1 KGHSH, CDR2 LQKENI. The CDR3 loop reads CASSPSGLREQFF. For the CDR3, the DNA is TGTGCCAGCTCACCCTCAGGGTTGCGGGAGCAGTTCTTC.

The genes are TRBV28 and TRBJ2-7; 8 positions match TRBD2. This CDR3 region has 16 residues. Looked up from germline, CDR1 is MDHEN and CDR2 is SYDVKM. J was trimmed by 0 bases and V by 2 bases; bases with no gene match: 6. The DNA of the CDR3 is TGTGCCAGCAGTTTAGGGAGCGGGGGCCCCTCCTACGAGCAGTACTTC. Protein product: CASSLGSGGPSYEQYF.

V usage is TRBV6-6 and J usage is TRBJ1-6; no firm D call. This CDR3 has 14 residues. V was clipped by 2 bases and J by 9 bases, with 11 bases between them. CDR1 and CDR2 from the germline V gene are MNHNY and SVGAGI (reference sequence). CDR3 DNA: TGTGCCAGCAGTTACGTGGCGAAGGGTTCACCCCTCCACTTT. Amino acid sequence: CASSYVAKGSPLHF.

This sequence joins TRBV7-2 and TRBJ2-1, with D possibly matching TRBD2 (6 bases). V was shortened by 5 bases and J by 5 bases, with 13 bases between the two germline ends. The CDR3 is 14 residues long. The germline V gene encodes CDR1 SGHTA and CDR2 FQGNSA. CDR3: CASSRDSGNNEQFF. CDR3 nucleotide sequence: TGTGCCAGCAGCAGGGACTCTGGAAACAATGAGCAGTTCTTC.

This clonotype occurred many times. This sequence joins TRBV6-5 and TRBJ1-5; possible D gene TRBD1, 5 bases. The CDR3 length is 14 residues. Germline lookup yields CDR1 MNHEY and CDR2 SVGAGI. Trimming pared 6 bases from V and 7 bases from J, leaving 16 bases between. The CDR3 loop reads CASSIRGQGQPQHF. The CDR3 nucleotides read TGTGCCAGCAGCATCCGGGGCCAGGGACAGCCCCAGCATTTT.

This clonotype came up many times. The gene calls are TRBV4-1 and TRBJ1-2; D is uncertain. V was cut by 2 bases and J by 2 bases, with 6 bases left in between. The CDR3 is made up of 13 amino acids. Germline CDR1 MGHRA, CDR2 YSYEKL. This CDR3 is CASSQPDNYGYTF. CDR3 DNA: TGCGCCAGCAGCCAACCCGACAACTATGGCTACACCTTC.

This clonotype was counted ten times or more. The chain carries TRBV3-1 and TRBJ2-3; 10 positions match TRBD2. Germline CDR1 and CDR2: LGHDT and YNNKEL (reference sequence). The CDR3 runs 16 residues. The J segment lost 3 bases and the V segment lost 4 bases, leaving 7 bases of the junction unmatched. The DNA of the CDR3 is TGTGCCAGCAGCCCCTACTCTAGCGGGGGAACAGATACGCAGTATTTT. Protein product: CASSPYSSGGTDTQYF.

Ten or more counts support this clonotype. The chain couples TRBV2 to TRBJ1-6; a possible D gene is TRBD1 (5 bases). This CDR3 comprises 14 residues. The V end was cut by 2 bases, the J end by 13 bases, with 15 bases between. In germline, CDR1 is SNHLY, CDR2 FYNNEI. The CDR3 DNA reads TGTGCCAGCAGTGAATACCGGGGCCGCAATCCCCTCCACTTT. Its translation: CASSEYRGRNPLHF.

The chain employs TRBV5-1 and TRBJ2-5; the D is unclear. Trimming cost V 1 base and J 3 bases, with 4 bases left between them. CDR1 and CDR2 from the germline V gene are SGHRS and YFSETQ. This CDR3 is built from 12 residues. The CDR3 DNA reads TGCGCCAGCAGCTTGTCCAAAGAGACCCAGTACTTC. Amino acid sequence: CASSLSKETQYF.

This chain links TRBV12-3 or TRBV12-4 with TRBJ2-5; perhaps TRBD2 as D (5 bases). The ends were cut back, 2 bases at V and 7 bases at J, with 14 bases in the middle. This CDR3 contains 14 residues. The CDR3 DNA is TGTGCCAGCAGTTTATTTGGAGGAGAAGGGACCCAGTACTTC. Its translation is CASSLFGGEGTQYF.

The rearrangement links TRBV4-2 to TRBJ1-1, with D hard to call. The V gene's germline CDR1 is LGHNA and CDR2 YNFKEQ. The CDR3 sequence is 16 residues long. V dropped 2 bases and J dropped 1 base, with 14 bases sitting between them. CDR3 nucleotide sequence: TGTGCCAGCAGCCAACCCAAGTGGGCCTCGAACACTGAAGCTTTCTTT. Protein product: CASSQPKWASNTEAFF.

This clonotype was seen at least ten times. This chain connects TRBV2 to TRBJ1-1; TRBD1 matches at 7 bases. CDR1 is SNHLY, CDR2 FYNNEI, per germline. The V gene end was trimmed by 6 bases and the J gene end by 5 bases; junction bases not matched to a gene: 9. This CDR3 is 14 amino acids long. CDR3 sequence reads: CASRREQGRTEAFF. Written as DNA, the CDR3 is TGTGCCAGCAGGAGGGAACAGGGGAGGACTGAAGCTTTCTTT. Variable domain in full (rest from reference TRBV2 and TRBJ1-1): EPEVTQTPSHQVTQMGQEVILRCVPISNHLYFYWYRQILGQKVEFLVSFYNNEISEKSEIFDDQFSVERPDGSNFTLKIRSTKLEDSAMYFCASRREQGRTEAFFGQGTRLTVV.

The CDR3 DNA follows: TGTGCCTGCCGCGATTACGGGAACACTGAAGCTTTCTTT. Its protein is CACRDYGNTEAFF. This rearrangement joins TRBV28 to TRBJ1-1; D not certain. The CDR3 loop spans 13 amino acids. Germline lookup yields CDR1 MDHEN and CDR2 SYDVKM. Between the trimmed V and J ends, which lost 11 bases and 1 base, there was a span of 14 bases.

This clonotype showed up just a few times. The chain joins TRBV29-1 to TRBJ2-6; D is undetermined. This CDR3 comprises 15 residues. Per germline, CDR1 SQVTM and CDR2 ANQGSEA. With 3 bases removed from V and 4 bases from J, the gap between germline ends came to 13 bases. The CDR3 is CSVDGTSGGANVLTF. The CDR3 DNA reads TGCAGCGTTGATGGCACCTCCGGGGGGGCCAACGTCCTGACTTTC.